These 21 T cell receptor beta chains were all obtained from the same sample, sequenced in a study of blood T cell repertoires in COVID-19. Libraries were prepared by immunoSEQ multiplex PCR; TCRdb keeps only in-frame clonotypes and omits some of them. Of some 97,000 clones listed, 90% were seen once; the top ten hold 5% to 6.5%. The sample taken for sequencing was peripheral blood. The receptor source for this set is a man over 45 with acute or convalescent COVID-19.

The rearrangement joins TRBV9 to TRBJ2-3; TRBD2 matches at 11 bases. This CDR3 contains 17 residues. CDR1 is SGDLS, CDR2 YYNGEE, per germline. Trimming cost V 2 bases and J 1 base; bases outside gene matches: 6. The CDR3 here is CASSVQPGLAGTDTQYF. The CDR3 region has the DNA TGTGCCAGCAGCGTTCAACCGGGACTAGCGGGCACAGATACGCAGTATTTT.

This chain connects TRBV29-1 to TRBJ2-7; D is perhaps TRBD2 (6 bases). With 0 bases removed from V and 3 bases from J, the gap between germline ends came to 18 bases. CDR3 length: 16 amino acids. Per germline, CDR1 SQVTM and CDR2 ANQGSEA. CDR3 nucleotide sequence: TGCAGCGTTGAAGATGGGTTGGGCGGGAAGGGCTACGAGCAGTACTTC. Protein sequence: CSVEDGLGGKGYEQYF.

This clone has more than one count but fewer than ten. The genes are TRBV30 and TRBJ2-4; D is unclear. Germline V gene lookup returns CDR1 GTSNPN and CDR2 SVGIG (reference sequence). Trimming removed 4 bases from V and 0 bases from J, with 10 bases in between. The CDR3 length is 14 residues. CDR3 nucleotide sequence: TGTGCCTGGACGCACAGTGGAGCCAAAAACATTCAGTACTTC. Residues: CAWTHSGAKNIQYF.

This sequence joins TRBV6-5 and TRBJ1-2, with TRBD1 matching 11 bases. The CDR3 totals 14 residues. Per germline, CDR1 MNHEY and CDR2 SVGAGI. The junction had 4 bases not matched to a gene; V was cut back by 2 bases and J by 8 bases. The CDR3 is CASSYRGQGEGYTF. CDR3 coding DNA: TGTGCCAGCAGTTACCGGGGACAGGGGGAGGGCTACACCTTC.

This clone showed up just once. The chain is built from TRBV3-1 (or the pseudogene TRBV3-2) and TRBJ2-1; D possibly corresponds to TRBD1 (6 bases). Germline V gene data show CDR1 as LGHDT and CDR2 as YNNKEL (reference sequence). CDR3 length equals 14 residues. Deletions cut 0 bases from V and 6 bases from J, with 9 bases between. Here the CDR3 reads CASSQDLGANEQFF. CDR3 DNA sequence: TGTGCCAGCAGCCAAGATTTGGGGGCCAATGAGCAGTTCTTC.

The chain combines TRBV9 with TRBJ2-7; 10 bases line up with TRBD2. The V and J ends lost 4 bases and 0 bases, in that order; junction bases with no gene match: 7. Germline CDR1 SGDLS, CDR2 YYNGEE. The CDR3 length is 16 residues. The CDR3: CASSIGLAASSYEQYF. CDR3 DNA: TGTGCCAGCAGCATAGGACTAGCGGCGAGCTCCTACGAGCAGTACTTC. The complete variable domain, with remaining parts taken from reference TRBV9 and TRBJ2-7, reads DSGVTQTPKHLITATGQRVTLRCSPRSGDLSVYWYQQSLDQGLQFLIQYYNGEERAKGNILERFSAQQFPDLHSELNLSSLELGDSALYFCASSIGLAASSYEQYFGPGTRLTVT.

CDR3 region: CASARDTIRSPLHF. The CDR3 DNA reads as TGTGCCAGCGCGAGGGATACGATAAGATCACCCCTCCACTTT. This chain uses TRBV11-3 with TRBJ1-6; D is unresolved. V lost 8 bases and J lost 10, with 18 bases in between. The CDR3 contains 14 residues. Germline-derived CDR1 and CDR2 are SGHNT and YENEEA.

CDR3 sequence reads: CASSQDRAGYGYTF. The CDR3, as DNA: TGTGCCAGCAGCCAAGACAGGGCAGGCTATGGCTACACCTTC. The chain links TRBV14 to TRBJ1-2; D perhaps matches TRBD1 (5 bases). The CDR3 covers 14 residues. Germline-derived CDR1 and CDR2 are SGHDN and FVKESK. V was clipped by 0 bases and J by 4 bases, with 9 bases between them.

This clone occurred once. The V call is TRBV30, the J call TRBJ2-1; 9 bases match TRBD2. The CDR3 contains 14 residues. Germline loops: CDR1 GTSNPN, CDR2 SVGIG (reference sequence). The V segment lost 4 bases and the J segment 10 bases; nucleotides outside the gene matches: 11. The CDR3 DNA is TGTGCCTGGATACGGCGGGAGGGATGGGGAGAGCAGTTCTTC. This codes for CAWIRREGWGEQFF.

This clone was found a few times. V is TRBV21-1 and J is TRBJ2-7; whether TRBD1, the table's D call, matches the DNA was not checked. TRBV21-1 is marked as a pseudogene. The CDR3 loop spans 13 amino acids. The DNA for the CDR3 is TGTGCCAGCAGCTCCTGGGACATCTACGAGCAGTACTTC. Its translation is CASSSWDIYEQYF.

The chain employs TRBV7-2 and TRBJ1-3, with TRBD1 identical over 7 bases. Trimming removed 8 bases from V and 0 bases from J; junction bases left unmatched: 4. Germline-derived CDR1 and CDR2 are SGHTA and FQGNSA. This CDR3 has 14 residues. In nucleotides, the CDR3 is TGTGCCAGCGGATCAGGGGGCTCTGGAAACACCATATATTTT. Amino acids: CASGSGGSGNTIYF.

This CDR3 is CATLGVSTDTQYF. The CDR3 DNA is TGTGCCACCCTAGGGGTTAGCACAGATACGCAGTATTTT. The chain has TRBV19 and TRBJ2-3; TRBD1 is a possible D gene (5 bases). Germline V gene data show CDR1 as LNHDA and CDR2 as SQIVND (reference sequence). This CDR3 contains 13 residues. V gave up 10 bases and J gave up 0 bases, with 11 bases separating them.

V is TRBV11-2 and J is TRBJ1-2; 8 nucleotides match TRBD1. The germline CDR1 and CDR2 sequences are SGHAT and FQNNGV. V was clipped by 3 bases and J by 4 bases; unmatched bases: 7. The length of the CDR3 is 15 residues. The CDR3 DNA sequence: TGTGCCAGCAGCTTCCGTAGACAGGGGCGCTATGGCTACACCTTC. Its translation: CASSFRRQGRYGYTF.

Only a few counts were recorded for this clone. The V call is TRBV7-8, the J call TRBJ2-7, with D perhaps matching TRBD1 (6 bases). Trimming cost V 1 base and J 6 bases, with 22 bases left between them. The CDR3 loop spans 17 amino acids. Germline values: CDR1 SGHVS, CDR2 FQNEAQ. CDR3 in amino acids: CASSLVPQGTPTTEQYF. CDR3 nucleotides: TGTGCCAGCAGCTTAGTTCCCCAGGGGACCCCAACAACCGAGCAGTACTTC.

The chain links TRBV5-1 to TRBJ2-7; TRBD1 might be the D (6 bases). Germline CDR1 is SGHRS and CDR2 is YFSETQ. V dropped 4 bases and J dropped 4 bases, with 18 bases sitting between them. The CDR3 contains 15 residues. As DNA, the CDR3 is TGCGCCAGCAGCCCCACCGCGTACAGGGAATACGAGCAGTACTTC. This translates into CASSPTAYREYEQYF. The full variable domain, in which reference TRBV5-1 and TRBJ2-7 provide the parts outside the CDR3, is KAGVTQTPRYLIKTRGQQVTLSCSPISGHRSVSWYQQTPGQGLQFLFEYFSETQRNKGNFPGRFSGRQFSNSRSEMNVSTLELGDSALYLCASSPTAYREYEQYFGPGTRLTVT.

This clone was seen a few times. CDR3 in amino acids: CASSYRPTRTSGELFF. In DNA, the CDR3 is TGTGCCAGCAGTTACCGCCCGACTAGAACTTCCGGGGAGCTGTTTTTT. The chain has TRBV6-2 or TRBV6-3 and TRBJ2-2, with D perhaps TRBD2 (6 bases). Germline V CDR1 and CDR2: MNHEY, SVGEGT. The CDR3 length is 16 residues. The germline V and J ends were trimmed by 2 bases and 6 bases, with 16 bases remaining between them.

This sequence joins TRBV19 and TRBJ1-1, with TRBD1 identical over 9 bases. Germline V gives CDR1 LNHDA, CDR2 SQIVND (reference sequence). The CDR3 is 15 amino acids. J was trimmed by 4 bases and V by 5 bases; bases with no gene match: 8. DNA of the CDR3: TGTGCCAGTAGTTTCGGACAGGGGACGGGCACTGAAGCTTTCTTT. Translated, it gives CASSFGQGTGTEAFF.

The chain employs TRBV2 and TRBJ2-1; 10 nucleotides match TRBD2. Germline V gene sequence: CDR1 SNHLY, CDR2 FYNNEI. This CDR3 contains 15 residues. Trimming cost V 5 bases and J 6 bases; bases outside gene matches: 7. The chain's CDR3 is CASSPGLASVNEQFF. The CDR3 nucleotides are TGTGCCAGCAGTCCGGGACTAGCGAGCGTCAATGAGCAGTTCTTC.

This chain joins TRBV12-3 or TRBV12-4 and TRBJ1-2, with unresolved D. CDR3 length: 13 amino acids. V shed 3 bases and J shed 0 bases, with 5 bases lying between them. This chain's CDR3 is CASSFSANYGYTF. CDR3 in DNA: TGTGCCAGCAGTTTCAGTGCTAACTATGGCTACACCTTC.

The rearrangement uses TRBV7-9 and TRBJ2-1, with TRBD2 as a possible D gene (6 bases). CDR3 size: 15 residues. Trimming stripped 7 bases from V and 0 bases from J, with 13 bases between. Germline values: CDR1 SEHNR, CDR2 FQNEAQ (reference sequence). The CDR3 sequence is CASNTGLHSYNEQFF. In DNA, the CDR3 is TGTGCCAGCAACACGGGACTCCACTCCTACAATGAGCAGTTCTTC.

The CDR3 protein is CSASLVHKISRAEQFF. In nucleotides, the CDR3 is TGCAGTGCTAGTCTCGTACACAAGATATCGCGGGCGGAGCAGTTCTTC. V gene TRBV20-1 combines with J gene TRBJ2-1; tentative D call: TRBD2 (5 bases). Trimming pared 3 bases from V and 10 bases from J, leaving 25 bases between. The CDR3 length is 16 residues. Germline V gives CDR1 DFQATT, CDR2 SNEGSKA (reference sequence).